This section outlines one T cell receptor (beta chain) sequence together with its context. This CDR3 region has 12 residues. The germline V gene has CDR1 LNHDA and CDR2 SQIVND (reference sequence). The germline V and J ends were trimmed by 4 bases and 2 bases, with 4 bases remaining between them. Generated by immunoSEQ multiplex PCR, the TCRdb table keeps only in-frame clones and is missing some. The sample yields about 81,000 clones, 84% seen once. The data derive from a study of identifying expanded T cells in peripheral blood. The chain carries TRBV19 and TRBJ2-3; the D is unclear. This sequence was found in a person aged 18 to 70 in good health. The specimen sequenced was blood. The CDR3 loop reads CASSTLTDTQYF. The CDR3 DNA is TGTGCCAGTAGTACCCTCACAGATACGCAGTATTTT. Supplemented by reference TRBV19 and TRBJ2-3, the full variable domain reads DGGITQSPKYLFRKEGQNVTLSCEQNLNHDAMYWYRQDPGQGLRLIYYSQIVNDFQKGDIAEGYSVSREKKESFPLTVTSAQKNPTAFYLCASSTLTDTQYFGPGTRLTVL.